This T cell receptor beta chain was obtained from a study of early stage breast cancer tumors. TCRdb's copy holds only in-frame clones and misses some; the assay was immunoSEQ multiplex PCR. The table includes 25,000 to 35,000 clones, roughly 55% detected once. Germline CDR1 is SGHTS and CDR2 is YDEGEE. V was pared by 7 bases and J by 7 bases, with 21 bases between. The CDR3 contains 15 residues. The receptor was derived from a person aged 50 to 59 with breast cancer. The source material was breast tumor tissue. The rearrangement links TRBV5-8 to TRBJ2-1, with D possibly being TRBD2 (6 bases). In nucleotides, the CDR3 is TGTGCCAGCGCTCTCCGGGACTTCGCGGGGAATGAGCAGTTCTTC. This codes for CASALRDFAGNEQFF.